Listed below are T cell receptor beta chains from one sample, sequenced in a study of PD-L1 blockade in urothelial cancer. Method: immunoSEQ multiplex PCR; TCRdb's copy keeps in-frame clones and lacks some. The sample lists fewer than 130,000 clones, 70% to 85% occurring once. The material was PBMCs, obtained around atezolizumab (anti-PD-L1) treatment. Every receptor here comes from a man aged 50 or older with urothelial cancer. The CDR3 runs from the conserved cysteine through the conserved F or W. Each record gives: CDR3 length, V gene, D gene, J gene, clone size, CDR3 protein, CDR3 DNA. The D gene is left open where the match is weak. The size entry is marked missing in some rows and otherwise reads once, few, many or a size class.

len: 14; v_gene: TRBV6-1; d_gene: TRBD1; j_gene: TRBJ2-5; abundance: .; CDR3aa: CASTMGQGAETQYF; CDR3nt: TGTGCCAGCACCATGGGACAGGGGGCAGAGACCCAGTACTTC
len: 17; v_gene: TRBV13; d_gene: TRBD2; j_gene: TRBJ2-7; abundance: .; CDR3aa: CASSALAGGPSYNEQYF; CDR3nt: TGTGCCAGCAGCGCCCTAGCGGGAGGGCCTTCTTATAACGAGCAGTACTTC
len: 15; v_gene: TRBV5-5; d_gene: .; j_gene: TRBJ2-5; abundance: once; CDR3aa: CASSLVISGPGTQYF; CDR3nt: TGTGCCAGCAGCTTGGTTATTAGCGGACCGGGGACCCAGTACTTC
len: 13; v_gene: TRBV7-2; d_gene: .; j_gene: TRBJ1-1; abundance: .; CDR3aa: CASSFIRETEAFF; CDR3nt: TGTGCCAGCAGCTTCATACGGGAAACTGAAGCTTTCTTT
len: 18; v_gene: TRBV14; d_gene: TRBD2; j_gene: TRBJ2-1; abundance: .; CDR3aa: CASSNRRTSGRAGDEQFF; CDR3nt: TGTGCCAGCAGCAATAGACGGACTAGCGGGCGTGCCGGCGATGAGCAGTTCTTC
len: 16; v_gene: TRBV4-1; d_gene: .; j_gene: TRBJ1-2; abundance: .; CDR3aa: CASSQEPGQLNYGYTF; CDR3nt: TGCGCCAGCAGCCAAGAACCAGGACAGCTGAACTATGGCTACACCTTC
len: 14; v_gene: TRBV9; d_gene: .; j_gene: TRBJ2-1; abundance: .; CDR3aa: CASSVDRSYNEQFF; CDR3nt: TGTGCCAGCAGCGTAGATCGCTCCTACAATGAGCAGTTCTTC
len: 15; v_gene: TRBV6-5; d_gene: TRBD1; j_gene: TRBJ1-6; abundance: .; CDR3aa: CASSRDRAGNSPLHF; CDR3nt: TGTGCCAGCAGCCGGGACAGGGCCGGTAATTCACCCCTCCACTTT
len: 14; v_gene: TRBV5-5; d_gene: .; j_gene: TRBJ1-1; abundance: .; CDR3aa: CASSRLTGTPEAFF; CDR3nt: TGTGCCAGCAGCCGCCTCACGGGGACTCCTGAAGCTTTCTTT
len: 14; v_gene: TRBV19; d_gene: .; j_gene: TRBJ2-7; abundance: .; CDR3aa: CASSTSLILGEQYF; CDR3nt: TGTGCCAGTAGTACTAGCCTGATCCTGGGCGAGCAGTACTTC
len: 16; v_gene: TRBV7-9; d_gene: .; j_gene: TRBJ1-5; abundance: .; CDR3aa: CASSLDGTSSNQPQHF; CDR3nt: TGTGCCAGCAGCTTAGATGGGACTTCTAGCAATCAGCCCCAGCATTTT
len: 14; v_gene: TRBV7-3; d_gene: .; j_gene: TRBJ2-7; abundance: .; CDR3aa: CASSLLSSSGEQYF; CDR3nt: TGTGCCAGCAGCTTACTCTCCTCCTCCGGCGAGCAGTACTTC
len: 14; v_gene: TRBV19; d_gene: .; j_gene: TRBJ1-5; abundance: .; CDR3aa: CASRKQDSNQPQHF; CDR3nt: TGTGCCAGTAGAAAACAGGATAGCAATCAGCCCCAGCATTTT
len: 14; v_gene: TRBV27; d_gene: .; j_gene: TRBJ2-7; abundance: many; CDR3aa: CASSPIAGTYEQYF; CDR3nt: TGTGCCAGCAGTCCAATAGCCGGGACTTACGAGCAGTACTTC
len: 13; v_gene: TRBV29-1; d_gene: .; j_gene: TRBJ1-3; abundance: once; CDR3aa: CSVEPGSGNTIYF; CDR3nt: TGCAGCGTTGAGCCAGGCTCTGGAAACACCATATATTTT
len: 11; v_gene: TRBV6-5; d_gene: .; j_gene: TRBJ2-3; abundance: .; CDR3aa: CASRRGDTQYF; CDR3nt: TGTGCCAGCAGGAGAGGGGATACGCAGTATTTT
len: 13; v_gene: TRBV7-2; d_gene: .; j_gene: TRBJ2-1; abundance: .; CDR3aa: CASSSPSSREQFF; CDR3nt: TGTGCCAGCAGCTCCCCCTCTAGCCGTGAGCAGTTCTTC
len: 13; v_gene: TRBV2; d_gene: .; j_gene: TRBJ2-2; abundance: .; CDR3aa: CASRADRTGELFF; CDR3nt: TGTGCCAGCAGGGCAGACAGGACCGGGGAGCTGTTTTTT
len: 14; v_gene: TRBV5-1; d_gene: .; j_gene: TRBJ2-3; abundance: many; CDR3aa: CASSFGGQTDTQYF; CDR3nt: TGCGCCAGCAGCTTTGGGGGCCAAACAGATACGCAGTATTTT
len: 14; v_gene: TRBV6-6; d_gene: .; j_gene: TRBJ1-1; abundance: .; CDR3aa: CASIGARVNTEAFF; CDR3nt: TGTGCCAGCATAGGGGCTCGTGTGAACACTGAAGCTTTCTTT
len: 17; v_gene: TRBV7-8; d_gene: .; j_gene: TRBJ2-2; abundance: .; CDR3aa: CASSYLLLAENTGELFF; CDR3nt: TGTGCCAGCAGCTACTTATTGTTAGCGGAGAACACCGGGGAGCTGTTTTTT
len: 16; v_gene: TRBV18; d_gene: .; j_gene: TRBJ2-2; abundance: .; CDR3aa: CASSPSRDTGAGELFF; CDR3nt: TGTGCCAGCTCACCAAGTCGAGACACGGGGGCCGGGGAGCTGTTTTTT
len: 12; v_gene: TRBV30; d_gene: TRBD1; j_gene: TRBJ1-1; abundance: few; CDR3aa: CAWKQGSTEAFF; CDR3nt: TGTGCCTGGAAACAGGGGTCCACTGAAGCTTTCTTT
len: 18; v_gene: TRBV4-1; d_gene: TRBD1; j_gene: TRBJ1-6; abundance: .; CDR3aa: CASSQILTPGQGNSPLHF; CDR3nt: TGCGCCAGCAGCCAGATCCTAACTCCGGGACAGGGGAATTCACCCCTCCACTTT
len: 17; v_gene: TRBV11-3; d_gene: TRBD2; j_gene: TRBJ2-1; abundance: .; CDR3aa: CASSSTAGLAGANEQFF; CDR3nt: TGTGCCAGCAGCTCGACGGCGGGACTAGCGGGAGCTAATGAGCAGTTCTTC
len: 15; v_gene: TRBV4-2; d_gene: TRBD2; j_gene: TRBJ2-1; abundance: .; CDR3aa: CASSQGNSGSYEQFF; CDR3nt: TGTGCCAGCAGCCAAGGGAATAGCGGGAGCTATGAGCAGTTCTTC
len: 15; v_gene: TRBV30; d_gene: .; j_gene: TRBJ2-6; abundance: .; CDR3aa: CAWRGLGSGANVLTF; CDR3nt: TGTGCCTGGAGGGGGCTGGGCTCTGGGGCCAACGTCCTGACTTTC
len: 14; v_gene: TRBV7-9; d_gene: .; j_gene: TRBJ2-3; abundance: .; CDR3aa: CASSSSKGEYTQYF; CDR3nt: TGTGCCAGCAGCTCGTCTAAAGGGGAATATACGCAGTATTTT
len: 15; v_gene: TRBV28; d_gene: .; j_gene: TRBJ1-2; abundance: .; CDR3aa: CASSTHTRNNYGYTF; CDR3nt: TGTGCCAGCAGTACCCACACCCGCAATAACTATGGCTACACCTTC
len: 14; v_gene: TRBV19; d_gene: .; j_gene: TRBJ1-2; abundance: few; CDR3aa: CASSTRTANYGYTF; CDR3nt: TGTGCCAGTAGTACCCGGACAGCTAACTATGGCTACACCTTC
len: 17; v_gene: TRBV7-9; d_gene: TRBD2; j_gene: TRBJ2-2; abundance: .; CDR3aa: CASGLAGGSGNTGELFF; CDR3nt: TGTGCCAGCGGCCTAGCGGGAGGTTCAGGGAACACCGGGGAGCTGTTTTTT
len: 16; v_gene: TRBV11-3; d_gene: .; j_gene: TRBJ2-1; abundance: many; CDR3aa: CASSLDRGSSYNEQFF; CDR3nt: TGTGCCAGCAGCTTAGATCGCGGTAGCTCCTACAATGAGCAGTTCTTC
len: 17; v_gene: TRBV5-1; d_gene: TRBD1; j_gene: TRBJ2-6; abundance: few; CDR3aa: CASSSQGARSGANVLTF; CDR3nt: TGCGCCAGCAGCTCACAGGGGGCCCGCTCTGGGGCCAACGTCCTGACTTTC
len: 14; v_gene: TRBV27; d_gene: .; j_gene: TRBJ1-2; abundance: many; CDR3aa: CASSPSPGSYGYTF; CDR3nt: TGTGCCAGCAGTCCCTCCCCCGGTAGCTATGGCTACACCTTC
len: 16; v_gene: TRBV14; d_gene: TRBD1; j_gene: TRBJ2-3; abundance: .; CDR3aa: CASSRLGQEDTDTQYF; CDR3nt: TGTGCCAGCAGCCGACTTGGACAGGAGGACACAGATACGCAGTATTTT
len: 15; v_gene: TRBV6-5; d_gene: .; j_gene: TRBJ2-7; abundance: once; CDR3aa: CASSRQALSSYEQYF; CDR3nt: TGTGCCAGCAGTAGACAAGCCTTAAGCTCCTACGAGCAGTACTTC
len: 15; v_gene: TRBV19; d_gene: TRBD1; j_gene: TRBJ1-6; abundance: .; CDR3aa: CASGRQGSIGSPLHF; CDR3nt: TGTGCCAGTGGGCGACAGGGGAGTATAGGTTCACCCCTCCACTTT
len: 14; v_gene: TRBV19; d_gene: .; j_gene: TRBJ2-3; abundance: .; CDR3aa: CASSTGTSTDTQYF; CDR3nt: TGTGCCAGTAGTACCGGGACTAGCACAGATACGCAGTATTTT
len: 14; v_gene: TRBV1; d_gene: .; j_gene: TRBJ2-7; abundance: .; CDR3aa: CTSSLGHHPYEQYF; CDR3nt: TGCACCAGCAGCTTAGGACACCATCCCTACGAGCAGTACTTC
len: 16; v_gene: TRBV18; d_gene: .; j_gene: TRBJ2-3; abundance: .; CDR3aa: CASSRNVGSGADTQYF; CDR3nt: TGTGCCAGCTCACGGAACGTGGGGAGTGGGGCAGATACGCAGTATTTT
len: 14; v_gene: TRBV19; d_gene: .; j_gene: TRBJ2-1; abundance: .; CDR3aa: CASSIGLPSGEQFF; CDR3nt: TGTGCCAGTAGTATTGGCCTTCCCTCCGGGGAGCAGTTCTTC
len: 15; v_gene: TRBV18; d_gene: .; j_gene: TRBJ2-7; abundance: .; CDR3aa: CASSPPGTRSYEQYF; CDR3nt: TGTGCCAGCTCACCACCCGGGACAAGATCCTACGAGCAGTACTTC
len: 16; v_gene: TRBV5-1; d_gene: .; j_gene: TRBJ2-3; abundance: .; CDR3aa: CASSLEQPSSTDTQYF; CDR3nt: TGCGCCAGCAGCTTGGAACAGCCGTCTAGCACAGATACGCAGTATTTT
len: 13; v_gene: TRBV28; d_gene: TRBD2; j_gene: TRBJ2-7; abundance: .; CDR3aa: CASSRGGDYEQYF; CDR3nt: TGTGCCAGCAGCCGGGGGGGGGACTACGAGCAGTACTTC
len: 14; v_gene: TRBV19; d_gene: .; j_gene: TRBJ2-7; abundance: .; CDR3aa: CASSLSVLSYEQYF; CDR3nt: TGTGCCAGTAGCTTATCCGTCCTCTCCTACGAGCAGTACTTC
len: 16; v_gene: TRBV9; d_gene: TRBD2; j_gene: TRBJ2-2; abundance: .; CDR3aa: CASSVALAGRDGELFF; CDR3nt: TGTGCCAGCAGCGTAGCTCTAGCGGGAAGGGACGGGGAGCTGTTTTTT
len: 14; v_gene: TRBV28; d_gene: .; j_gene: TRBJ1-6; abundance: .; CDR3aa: CASSWGRGNSPLHF; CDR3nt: TGTGCCAGCAGTTGGGGGAGGGGAAATTCACCCCTCCACTTT
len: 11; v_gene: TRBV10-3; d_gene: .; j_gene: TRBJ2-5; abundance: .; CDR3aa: CAISEEETQYF; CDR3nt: TGTGCCATCAGTGAGGAGGAGACCCAGTACTTC